This T cell receptor beta chain came from a study of T-cell memory formation after mild COVID-19. Study details: TCR clustering was largely donor specific.

TCRdb called the 5' RACE reads again in MiXCR, with one record for every CDR3 protein. This sample has approximately 450,000 distinct CDR3 sequences, with about 20% found just once. Regarding this clonotype: The antigen is undetermined.

Overall study results and limits: Contracting clones localized mainly to CM and EM when CD4+ and mainly to EMRA when CD8+. Day 15 to 85 contracting clones showed balanced CD4/CD8; day 15 to 37 expanders favored CD4+.

The CDR3 spans 15 residues. In germline, CDR1 is MGHRA, CDR2 YSYEKL. Trimming took 0 bases from V and 0 from J, leaving 5 bases between them. This TCR was recovered from an adult woman who had mild COVID-19 (a few samples of this study predate the infection). Cell type and time point are not known. The source material was PBMCs or a T cell subset sorted from them (not recorded which). This chain joins TRBV4-1 and TRBJ1-4; the D is unclear. The CDR3 spells CASSQDAATNEKLFF. In DNA form, the CDR3 reads TGCGCCAGCAGCCAAGACGCCGCAACTAATGAAAAACTGTTTTTT.